This record covers a single TCR beta chain. The antigen is not known. V shed 3 bases and J shed 0 bases, with 9 bases lying between them. The germline gives CDR1 KGHSY, CDR2 FQNENV. This CDR3 contains 15 residues. MiXCR was run by TCRdb on the RT-PCR reads, yielding one entry per CDR3 protein. The data show 500,000 to 600,000 distinct CDR3 sequences, around 15% seen once. The sample belongs to a study of response to subunit inactivated influenza vaccine. Regarding the study as a whole: Authors suggested each seasonal influenza vaccination recruits few new T cells.

V and J are TRBV16 and TRBJ1-5, with D possibly matching TRBD1 (6 bases). Source: PBMCs from blood, taken 11 to 12 days after vaccination. This TCR was recovered from a man over 45 who received an inactivated influenza vaccine. The CDR3 DNA sequence: TGTGCCAGCAGCCAGGGGACATATAGCAATCAGCCCCAGCATTTT. It yields the protein CASSQGTYSNQPQHF.